Listed below are T cell receptor beta chains from one sample, sequenced in a study of blood T cell repertoires in COVID-19. Clones were read by immunoSEQ multiplex PCR, and TCRdb kept only the in-frame ones, dropping some. The table lists some 110,000 clones, around four fifths of them singletons. The specimen sequenced was peripheral blood. The source of these receptors is a man between 60 and 70 years old with acute or convalescent COVID-19. CDR3s include the opening cysteine and the closing phenylalanine or tryptophan. D genes are given only for firm matches. The size of a clone is reported for some rows only, either as once, few or many, or as a class for expanded clones.

J: TRBJ2-2
size: once
V: TRBV6-5
D: NA
DNA: TGTGCCACTTTCAGGGTGTTTAGCACCGGGGAGCTGTTTTTT
CDR3: CATFRVFSTGELFF

J: TRBJ1-1
size: NA
V: TRBV18
D: NA
DNA: TGTGCCAGCTCAATTCAGGGTATTGAAGCTTTCTTT
CDR3: CASSIQGIEAFF

J: TRBJ2-2
size: NA
V: TRBV10-1
D: NA
DNA: TGCGCCAGCAGTGATTTGGAGGGCGCATCCGGGGAGCTGTTTTTT
CDR3: CASSDLEGASGELFF

J: TRBJ2-1
size: NA
V: TRBV27
D: TRBD1
DNA: TGTGCCAGCAGTTTGACAGGGGGTCACAATGAGCAGTTCTTC
CDR3: CASSLTGGHNEQFF

J: TRBJ1-2
size: NA
V: TRBV11-3
D: NA
DNA: TGTGCCAGCAGCTTAGCTGGCTCCTTCTATGGCTACACCTTC
CDR3: CASSLAGSFYGYTF

J: TRBJ1-5
size: NA
V: TRBV5-1
D: NA
DNA: TGCGCCAGCAGCTTGCTGGACAGTAGCAATCAGCCCCAGCATTTT
CDR3: CASSLLDSSNQPQHF

J: TRBJ2-2
size: NA
V: TRBV5-1
D: NA
DNA: TGCGCCAGCAGCTTGAAGGGGATCCCCGGGGAGCTGTTTTTT
CDR3: CASSLKGIPGELFF

J: TRBJ1-5
size: NA
V: TRBV7-2
D: NA
DNA: TGTGCCAGCAGCCCATTACGGAGTAGCAATCAGCCCCAGCATTTT
CDR3: CASSPLRSSNQPQHF

J: TRBJ2-5
size: NA
V: TRBV11-2
D: NA
DNA: TGTGCCAGCAGCAAACGGGGAAGACACAGTCTGGCAGAGACCCAGTACTTC
CDR3: CASSKRGRHSLAETQYF

J: TRBJ2-2
size: once
V: TRBV10-3
D: NA
DNA: TGTGCCATCAGTGAAACTGCCGGGGAGCTGTTTTTT
CDR3: CAISETAGELFF

J: TRBJ2-2
size: NA
V: TRBV10-1
D: TRBD1
DNA: TGCGCCAGCAGTTTAGACAGGGTCACCGGGGAGCTGTTTTTT
CDR3: CASSLDRVTGELFF

J: TRBJ1-1
size: NA
V: TRBV11-2
D: TRBD1
DNA: TGTGCCAGCAGCCCCCGACAGGGCAGGAACACTGAAGCTTTCTTT
CDR3: CASSPRQGRNTEAFF

J: TRBJ2-3
size: NA
V: TRBV11-2
D: TRBD2
DNA: TGTGCCAGCAGCTTAGTTGGCGGGAGTTCAGCAGATACGCAGTATTTT
CDR3: CASSLVGGSSADTQYF

J: TRBJ2-5
size: NA
V: TRBV24-1
D: TRBD1
DNA: TGTGCCACCAGTGACCTACCCCGGACAGGGAGACAAGAGACCCAGTACTTC
CDR3: CATSDLPRTGRQETQYF

J: TRBJ2-7
size: NA
V: TRBV28
D: TRBD2
DNA: TGTGCCAGCAGTCCGCGACTAGCGGGTGCCTACGAGCAGTACTTC
CDR3: CASSPRLAGAYEQYF